The rows below give T cell receptor beta chains drawn from one sample of a study of T-cell reconstitution after alpha-beta-depleted transplantation in children. TCRdb itself ran the PCR reads through MiXCR, one entry per CDR3 protein. The table shows nearly 550,000 distinct CDR3 sequences, with around 19% occurring only once. The source was PBMCs from the stem cell graft donor, collected from the stem cell graft. These TCRs come from a human donor who donated a stem cell graft to a child with acute lymphoblastic leukemia. Both conserved end residues are part of each CDR3. A D gene is named only where the DNA matches it firmly. Rows may omit the clone size; those that give it use once, few, many or a size class.

TRBV7-6	few	NA	TRBJ1-3	CASSLGAGYSGNTIYF	TGTGCCAGCAGCTTAGGAGCAGGATATTCTGGAAACACCATATATTTT
TRBV7-3	NA	NA	TRBJ1-2	CASSLRSSGVDSNYGYTF	TGTGCCAGCAGCTTAAGAAGCTCCGGAGTGGACAGTAACTATGGCTACACCTTC
TRBV12-3/TRBV12-4	few	TRBD2	TRBJ2-1	CASSLYTSGYNEQFF	TGTGCCAGCAGTTTATATACTAGCGGATACAATGAGCAGTTCTTC
TRBV5-1	NA	TRBD1	TRBJ2-3	CASTGQATDTQYF	TGCGCCAGCACCGGACAGGCCACAGATACGCAGTATTTT
TRBV7-6	NA	TRBD1	TRBJ1-1	CASSLKDRGMNTEAFF	TGTGCCAGCAGCTTAAAAGACAGGGGTATGAACACTGAAGCTTTCTTT
TRBV12-3/TRBV12-4	few	NA	TRBJ1-3	CASSFGQGVSWGNTIYF	TGTGCCAGCAGTTTTGGGCAGGGCGTTTCATGGGGAAACACCATATATTTT
TRBV20-1	NA	NA	TRBJ2-1	CSATSGRDFQLPRVDEQFF	TGCAGTGCTACTTCGGGTCGGGACTTCCAATTACCACGAGTTGATGAGCAGTTCTTC
TRBV19	NA	TRBD2	TRBJ2-5	CACREGTETQYF	TGTGCCTGCAGGGAGGGAACAGAGACCCAGTACTTC
TRBV11-2	NA	NA	TRBJ1-3	CASSQDSVFSGNTIYF	TGTGCCAGCAGCCAGGACAGCGTCTTCTCTGGAAACACCATATATTTT
TRBV9	few	NA	TRBJ1-1	CASSSSGGNTEAFF	TGTGCCAGCAGCAGTAGCGGCGGGAACACTGAAGCTTTCTTT
TRBV25-1	many	NA	TRBJ2-2	CASSSAGRYTGELFF	TGTGCCAGCAGTTCCGCAGGACGGTACACCGGGGAGCTGTTTTTT
TRBV7-9	few	NA	TRBJ1-1	CASSLGSWGNTEAFF	TGTGCCAGCAGCTTAGGAAGCTGGGGGAACACTGAAGCTTTCTTT
TRBV18	NA	NA	TRBJ2-5	CASSGQQETQYF	TGTGCCAGCTCAGGGCAGCAAGAGACCCAGTACTTC